This T cell receptor (beta chain) comes out of a study of radiation and T cells in renal cell carcinoma. Study outcomes and limitations: From baseline, blood top tumor clonotypes peaked at 2 weeks post-radiation.

Clones were read by immunoSEQ multiplex PCR, and TCRdb kept only the in-frame ones, dropping some. The sample gives 150,000 to 200,000 clones, around 90% of which show up once; roughly 10% is in the top ten. Documented time point: blood 4 weeks post-SBRT, at nephrectomy. The treatment was: 15 Gy SBRT to primary tumor, nephrectomy 4 weeks later. Nephrectomy followed 15 Gy stereotactic body radiation by 4 weeks. Radiation-treated patients gave blood at baseline, week 2 and week 4. Turning to this clone: Its antigen remains unknown.

The CDR3 length is 13 residues. Losses at the gene ends were 7 bases for V and 5 bases for J; bases not matched to a gene: 6. CDR1 SQVTM and CDR2 ANQGSEA come from the germline V gene. The receptor comes from a woman in her forties or fifties with renal cell carcinoma. The chain couples TRBV29-1 to TRBJ1-2; 11 nucleotides agree with TRBD1. The sequencing used blood, collected from a patient whose treatment included radiotherapy and nephrectomy. In nucleotides, the CDR3 is TGCAGCGGTGGACAGGGGGCCGGTTATGGCTACACCTTC. It translates to CSGGQGAGYGYTF.